Following are 26 T cell receptor beta chains from one sample sequenced in a study of blood T cell repertoires in COVID-19 (dated by TCRdb to 2020 to 2022). Libraries were prepared through the immunoSEQ multiplex PCR assay. The table was pulled from immuneACCESS by TCRdb, which kept in-frame rearrangements only. Such tables lose some clones; where checked, under half of the loss comes from unresolved V genes, and the rest has no known cause. The sample includes roughly 300,000 clones, with 87% observed a single time. The top ten clones comprise 1.5% of the sample. Sequencing input: peripheral blood. The source is a woman between 40 and 55 years old who had recovered from COVID-19.

The chain couples TRBV12-5 to TRBJ2-3; the D gene is possibly TRBD1 (6 bases). V was clipped by 6 bases and J by 3 bases, with 19 bases between them. Germline values: CDR1 LGHNT, CDR2 FRNRAP. This CDR3 region has 16 residues. The CDR3 region is CASGKIQGVWTDTQYF. CDR3 DNA: TGTGCTAGTGGCAAAATACAGGGAGTCTGGACAGATACGCAGTATTTT.

The chain recombines TRBV9 with TRBJ2-3; 8 nucleotides line up with TRBD2. The CDR3 is 14 residues long. Germline V CDR1 and CDR2: SGDLS, YYNGEE. Trimming removed 0 bases from V and 6 bases from J; junction bases left unmatched: 3. The CDR3 region is CASSVEGLEDTQYF. Here the CDR3 DNA reads TGTGCCAGCAGCGTAGAGGGACTAGAGGATACGCAGTATTTT.

This clone was observed once. The chain recombines TRBV9 with TRBJ1-3, with D maybe TRBD1 (5 bases). CDR3 length: 16 residues. The ends were cut back, 3 bases at V and 0 bases at J, with 13 bases in the middle. CDR1 and CDR2 (germline): SGDLS, YYNGEE. The CDR3 loop is CASSARGGSSGNTIYF. The DNA for the CDR3 is TGTGCCAGCAGCGCCCGGGGGGGTTCCTCTGGAAACACCATATATTTT.

The V gene is TRBV19, the J gene TRBJ2-1; TRBD2 might be the D (6 bases). Germline CDR1 reads LNHDA; CDR2 reads SQIVND (reference sequence). The CDR3 covers 16 residues. V dropped 6 bases and J dropped 0 bases, with 15 bases sitting between them. CDR3 loop: CASRRRGSSSYNEQFF. DNA for the CDR3: TGTGCCAGTAGAAGACGGGGGTCAAGCTCCTACAATGAGCAGTTCTTC.

V gene TRBV12-2 combines with J gene TRBJ2-2; the table's D call, TRBD1, was not checked against the DNA. TRBV12-2 is an annotated pseudogene. The CDR3 length is 18 residues. The CDR3 region is CASRFLVPGQLNTGELFF. The CDR3 bases are TGTGCAAGTCGCTTCCTTGTCCCGGGACAGCTCAACACCGGGGAGCTGTTTTTT.

The chain carries TRBV5-1 and TRBJ1-6; a possible D gene is TRBD1 (5 bases). V lost 2 bases to trimming and J lost 7 bases, with 10 bases between them. Germline lookup yields CDR1 SGHRS and CDR2 YFSETQ. This CDR3 spans 14 amino acids. The CDR3 DNA reads TGCGCCAGCAGCTTAGAACAGGACAATTCACCCCTCCACTTT. This codes for CASSLEQDNSPLHF.

This sequence joins TRBV14 and TRBJ2-2, with D hard to call. The germline V gene encodes CDR1 SGHDN and CDR2 FVKESK. This CDR3 has 13 residues. With 3 bases removed from V and 6 bases from J, the gap between germline ends came to 8 bases. In nucleotides, the CDR3 is TGTGCCAGCAGCCACTACAGAGCCGGGGAGCTGTTTTTT. Protein sequence: CASSHYRAGELFF.

The V and J genes are TRBV7-6 and TRBJ1-6, with TRBD1 matching 9 bases. Unmatched junction bases numbered 8, after V lost 6 bases and J lost 8 bases. From germline, CDR1 is SGHVS and CDR2 FNYEAQ. The CDR3 contains 15 residues. In DNA, the CDR3 is TGTGCCAGCAGTCCGGGGACAGGGAGATATTCACCCCTCCACTTT. This translates into CASSPGTGRYSPLHF.

This rearrangement joins TRBV7-2 to TRBJ2-1; D might be TRBD1 (5 bases). The CDR3 is made up of 13 amino acids. Trimming stripped 1 base from V and 9 bases from J, with 10 bases between. Germline CDR1 is SGHTA and CDR2 is FQGNSA. The CDR3 loop reads CASSLEVGREQFF. CDR3 in DNA: TGTGCCAGCAGCTTAGAGGTGGGGCGTGAGCAGTTCTTC.

V and J are TRBV5-4 and TRBJ2-3, with 9 bases that match TRBD2. Germline V lookup: CDR1 SGHNT, CDR2 YYREEE (reference sequence). J gave up 2 bases and V 0 bases, and 4 bases lay outside the gene matches. The CDR3 covers 16 residues. The CDR3: CASSLASGAYTDTQYF. In nucleotides, the CDR3 is TGTGCCAGCAGCTTGGCTAGCGGGGCTTACACAGATACGCAGTATTTT.

For the CDR3, the DNA is TGTGCCTGGAGTGTAATGGGCCACACCGGGGAGCTGTTTTTT. This codes for CAWSVMGHTGELFF. V is TRBV30 and J is TRBJ2-2; D uncertain. The ends were cut back, 0 bases at V and 3 bases at J, with 8 bases in the middle. The CDR3 contains 14 residues. Germline V lookup: CDR1 GTSNPN, CDR2 SVGIG (reference sequence).

The gene calls are TRBV18 and TRBJ2-5, with D possibly TRBD2 on 6 matching bases. Trimming pared 2 bases from V and 4 bases from J, leaving 8 bases between. Germline V CDR1 and CDR2: KGHSH, LQKENI. This CDR3 region has 13 residues. Written as DNA, the CDR3 is TGTGCCAGCTCACCAATCGGGGGAGAGACCCAGTACTTC. Translating gives CASSPIGGETQYF.

The chain combines TRBV7-9 with TRBJ1-3; a weak D match, TRBD1 (6 bases). CDR1 and CDR2 (germline): SEHNR, FQNEAQ (reference sequence). This CDR3 is built from 17 residues. V lost 1 base and J 4 bases, leaving 17 bases between the germline ends. CDR3 in amino acids: CASSLVTGPRTGNTIYF. DNA for the CDR3: TGTGCCAGCAGCTTAGTGACAGGTCCCCGGACGGGAAACACCATATATTTT. The full variable domain, completed using reference TRBV7-9 and TRBJ1-3, is DTGVSQNPRHKITKRGQNVTFRCDPISEHNRLYWYRQTLGQGPEFLTYFQNEAQLEKSRLLSDRFSAERPKGSFSTLEIQRTEQGDSAMYLCASSLVTGPRTGNTIYFGEGSWLTVV.

This sequence joins TRBV5-1 and TRBJ2-3; D is uncertain. The CDR3 length is 14 residues. The germline gives CDR1 SGHRS, CDR2 YFSETQ. The ends were cut back, 4 bases at V and 0 bases at J, with 9 bases in the middle. The CDR3: CASSLYVSTDTQYF. Here the CDR3 DNA reads TGCGCCAGCAGCCTATACGTAAGCACAGATACGCAGTATTTT. The whole variable domain, filled in from reference TRBV5-1 and TRBJ2-3, reads KAGVTQTPRYLIKTRGQQVTLSCSPISGHRSVSWYQQTPGQGLQFLFEYFSETQRNKGNFPGRFSGRQFSNSRSEMNVSTLELGDSALYLCASSLYVSTDTQYFGPGTRLTVL.

This sequence joins TRBV18 and TRBJ2-1, with a possible D match to TRBD1 (6 bases). V gave up 3 bases and J gave up 7 bases, with 22 bases separating them. The CDR3 covers 17 residues. Germline V gene data show CDR1 as KGHSH and CDR2 as LQKENI. The CDR3 here is CASSPTAISGASNEQFF. As DNA, the CDR3 is TGTGCCAGCTCACCCACCGCGATCTCAGGGGCATCAAATGAGCAGTTCTTC.

The chain uses TRBV4-2 and TRBJ2-7; a weak D match, TRBD2 (5 bases). CDR1 and CDR2 from the germline V gene are LGHNA and YNFKEQ. Between the trimmed V and J ends, which lost 0 bases and 7 bases, there was a span of 16 bases. CDR3 length: 15 residues. DNA for the CDR3: TGTGCCAGCAGCCAAGATGGAATACTAGTTGAGGAGCAGTACTTC. Its translation is CASSQDGILVEEQYF.

The rearrangement joins TRBV2 to TRBJ2-3, with D unclear. The CDR3 contains 13 residues. Per germline, CDR1 SNHLY and CDR2 FYNNEI. V was cut by 2 bases and J by 5 bases, with 8 bases left in between. CDR3 protein: CASSEYSGDTQYF. The CDR3 region has the DNA TGTGCCAGCAGTGAATATAGTGGAGATACGCAGTATTTT.

This chain joins TRBV30 and TRBJ1-1; a possible D gene is TRBD1 (5 bases). V lost 0 bases and J lost 5, with 10 bases in between. Germline-derived CDR1 and CDR2 are GTSNPN and SVGIG (reference sequence). The CDR3 extends over 13 amino acids. Here the CDR3 DNA reads TGTGCCTGGAGTGTCGGGGGGAGAACTGAAGCTTTCTTT. It is translated as CAWSVGGRTEAFF.

The gene calls are TRBV7-9 and TRBJ1-5; 8 positions agree with TRBD1. The germline V gene encodes CDR1 SEHNR and CDR2 FQNEAQ (reference sequence). After removal of 2 bases from V and 2 bases from J, the junction contained 8 bases not matched to a gene. The CDR3 has 17 amino acids. The CDR3 DNA reads as TGTGCCAGCAGCTTATCCCGTGGACAGGGACGCAATCAGCCCCAGCATTTT. Its protein is CASSLSRGQGRNQPQHF.

The chain recombines TRBV19 with TRBJ1-1, with D uncertain. Germline values: CDR1 LNHDA, CDR2 SQIVND (reference sequence). This CDR3 contains 16 residues. The ends were cut back, 5 bases at V and 0 bases at J, with 16 bases in the middle. CDR3 coding DNA: TGTGCCAGTAGTCCCCTGACGGGAGATTTGAACACTGAAGCTTTCTTT. It specifies CASSPLTGDLNTEAFF.

The chain recombines TRBV19 with TRBJ1-1, with TRBD1 identical over 11 bases. CDR3 length: 15 residues. Losses at the gene ends were 5 bases for V and 4 bases for J; bases not matched to a gene: 6. In germline, CDR1 is LNHDA, CDR2 SQIVND (reference sequence). The CDR3 loop is CASSSVGQGATEAFF. The DNA for the CDR3 is TGTGCCAGTAGTTCCGTCGGACAGGGGGCCACTGAAGCTTTCTTT. The full variable domain, its missing parts supplied by reference TRBV19 and TRBJ1-1, is DGGITQSPKYLFRKEGQNVTLSCEQNLNHDAMYWYRQDPGQGLRLIYYSQIVNDFQKGDIAEGYSVSREKKESFPLTVTSAQKNPTAFYLCASSSVGQGATEAFFGQGTRLTVV.

This chain joins TRBV5-1 and TRBJ2-7, with 8 bases lining up with TRBD1. The CDR3 has 15 residues. After removal of 7 bases from V and 3 bases from J, the junction contained 12 bases not matched to a gene. Germline CDR1 SGHRS, CDR2 YFSETQ. DNA for the CDR3: TGCGCCAGCGGCCCTGGCCGGGACAGGCTCTACGAGCAGTACTTC. Its protein product is CASGPGRDRLYEQYF.

The chain uses TRBV21-1 and TRBJ2-3; the table's D call TRBD2 went unverified against the DNA. TRBV21-1 is listed as a pseudogene. This CDR3 is built from 16 residues. CDR3 amino acids: CASSKGGDGGTDTQYF. The CDR3 DNA reads TGTGCCAGCAGCAAAGGGGGGGACGGGGGCACAGATACGCAGTATTTT.

This clone was recorded once. The chain employs TRBV3-1 (or the pseudogene TRBV3-2) and TRBJ2-7; a weak D match, TRBD1 (5 bases). Germline V gene data show CDR1 as LGHDT and CDR2 as YNNKEL (reference sequence). Trimming shortened V by 4 bases and J by 5 bases, and 18 bases separated the two germline ends. This CDR3 is built from 15 residues. The CDR3 nucleotides read TGTGCCAGCAGCCTCTCCAGGGCACGGCTTGACGAGCAGTACTTC. Its protein is CASSLSRARLDEQYF.

For this clone: One end of the junction varies from germline; a read error may be responsible. This sequence joins TRBV5-1 and TRBJ1-6, with no clear D. Looked up from germline, CDR1 is SGHRS and CDR2 is YFSETQ. This CDR3 has 13 residues. Written as DNA, the CDR3 is TGCGCCAGCAGCTTGGATATTAATCCACCCCTCCACTTT. Its translation is CASSLDINPPLHF.

The chain has TRBV15 and TRBJ2-7; 9 nucleotides match TRBD2. V gave up 0 bases and J gave up 2 bases; unmatched junction bases: 5. The length of the CDR3 is 16 residues. The germline CDR1 and CDR2 sequences are LNHNV and YYDKDF (reference sequence). This CDR3 is CATSRDPSGITYEQYF. The DNA for the CDR3 is TGTGCCACCAGCAGAGATCCTAGCGGGATCACCTACGAGCAGTACTTC.